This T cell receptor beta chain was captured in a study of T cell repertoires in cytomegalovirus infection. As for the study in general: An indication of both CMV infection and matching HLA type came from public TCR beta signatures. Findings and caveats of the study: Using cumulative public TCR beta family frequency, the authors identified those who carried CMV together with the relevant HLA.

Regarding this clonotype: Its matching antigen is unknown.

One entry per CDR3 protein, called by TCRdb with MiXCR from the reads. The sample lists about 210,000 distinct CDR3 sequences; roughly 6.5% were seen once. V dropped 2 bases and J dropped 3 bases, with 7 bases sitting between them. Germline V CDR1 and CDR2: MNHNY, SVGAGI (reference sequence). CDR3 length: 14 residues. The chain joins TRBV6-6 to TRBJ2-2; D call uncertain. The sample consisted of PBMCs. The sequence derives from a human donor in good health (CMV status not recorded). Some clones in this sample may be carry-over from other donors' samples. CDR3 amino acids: CASSYQVDTGELFF. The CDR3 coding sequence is TGTGCCAGCAGTTACCAGGTTGACACCGGGGAGCTGTTTTTT.